This TCR beta chain was documented in a study of cytotoxic CD8 clonotypes in ibrutinib-treated CLL. Study-level information: More than 9 relapsed/refractory, approximately 15 treatment-naive; roughly 17 IGHV unmutated. Results showed around 25 partial and 2 complete responses; following median 68 months, around 15 remained remitted, about twelve advanced.

Trimming left V 2 bases short and J 1 base short, with 13 bases between. The CDR3 sequence is 16 residues long. CDR1 is SGHVS, CDR2 FQNEAQ, per germline. Libraries were prepared by immunoSEQ multiplex PCR; TCRdb keeps only in-frame clonotypes and omits some of them. The profile shows tens of thousands of clones, roughly three quarters of them singletons. Comments on this clone: Its antigen is as yet unknown.

Broader study findings: Rare overall, public clonotypes shrank or held steady under therapy.

The clonotype originates from a human donor with chronic lymphocytic leukemia. The chain employs TRBV7-8 and TRBJ2-3, with D maybe TRBD1 (5 bases). This specimen consisted of PBMCs, obtained after 12 months of ibrutinib treatment. DNA for the CDR3: TGTGCCAGCAGCTTAAGCACAGGACGACGCACAGATACGCAGTATTTT. This codes for CASSLSTGRRTDTQYF.